This paragraph reports one TCR beta chain. Antigen specificity is unknown. The CDR3 runs to 15 residues. Looked up from germline, CDR1 is DFQATT and CDR2 is SNEGSKA (reference sequence). The ends lost 5 bases at V and 1 base at J; junction bases unmatched: 7. This sample stems from a study of T cell repertoires in cytomegalovirus infection. Overall study context: Public TCR beta signatures provided an indication of both CMV infection and a matching HLA type.

One entry per CDR3 protein results from TCRdb running MiXCR on the reads. The sample lists around 130,000 distinct CDR3 sequences, less than 9.5% occurring once. General study points: Pooled public TCR beta family frequency picked out CMV carriers with the relevant HLA. CMV-specific TCR beta clonotypes restricted by HLA-C dominated the ex vivo response.

The gene calls are TRBV20-1 and TRBJ2-7, with TRBD2 identical over 11 bases. Material: PBMCs. This TCR came from a human donor in good health (CMV status not recorded). Some clones in this sample may be carry-over from other donors' samples. Written as DNA, the CDR3 is TGCAGTGCTGGGCTAGCGGGGGGAATATCCTACGAGCAGTACTTC. Translation: CSAGLAGGISYEQYF.